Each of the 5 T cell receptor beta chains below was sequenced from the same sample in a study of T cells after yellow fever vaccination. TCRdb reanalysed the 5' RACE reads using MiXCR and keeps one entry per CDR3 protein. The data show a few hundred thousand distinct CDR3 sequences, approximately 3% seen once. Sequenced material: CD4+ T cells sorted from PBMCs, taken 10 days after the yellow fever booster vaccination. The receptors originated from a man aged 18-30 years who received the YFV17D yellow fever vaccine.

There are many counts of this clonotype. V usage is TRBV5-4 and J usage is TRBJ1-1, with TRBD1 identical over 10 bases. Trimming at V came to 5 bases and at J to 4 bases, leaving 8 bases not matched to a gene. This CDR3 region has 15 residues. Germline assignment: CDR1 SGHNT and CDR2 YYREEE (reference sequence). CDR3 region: CASRPDRGPGTEAFF. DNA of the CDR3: TGTGCCAGCAGGCCAGACAGGGGGCCGGGCACTGAAGCTTTCTTT.

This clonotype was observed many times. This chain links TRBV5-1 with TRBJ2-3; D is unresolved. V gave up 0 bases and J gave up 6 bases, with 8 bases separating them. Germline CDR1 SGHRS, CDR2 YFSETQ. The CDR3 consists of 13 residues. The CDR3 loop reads CASSLATLDTQYF. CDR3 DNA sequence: TGCGCCAGCAGCTTGGCAACGCTTGATACGCAGTATTTT.

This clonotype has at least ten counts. CDR3 sequence (DNA): TGTGCCAGCAGTCAACAGAACTATGGCTACACCTTC. Protein product: CASSQQNYGYTF. The J gene is TRBJ1-2, the V gene TRBV12-3 or TRBV12-4, with D uncertain. This CDR3 is 12 amino acids long. Trimming pared 5 bases from V and 2 bases from J, leaving 6 bases between.

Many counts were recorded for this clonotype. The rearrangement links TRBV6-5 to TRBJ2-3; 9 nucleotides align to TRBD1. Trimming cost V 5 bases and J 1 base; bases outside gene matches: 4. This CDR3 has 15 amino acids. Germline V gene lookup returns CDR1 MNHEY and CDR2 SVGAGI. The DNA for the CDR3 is TGTGCCAGCAGTATCCGGACAGGGGGCACAGATACGCAGTATTTT. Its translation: CASSIRTGGTDTQYF.

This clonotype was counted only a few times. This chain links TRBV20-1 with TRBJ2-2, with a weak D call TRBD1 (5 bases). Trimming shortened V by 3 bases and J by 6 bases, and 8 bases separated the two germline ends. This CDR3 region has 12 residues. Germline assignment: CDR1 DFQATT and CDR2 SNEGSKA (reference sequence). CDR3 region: CSAREGAGELFF. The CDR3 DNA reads TGCAGTGCTAGGGAAGGGGCCGGGGAGCTGTTTTTT.